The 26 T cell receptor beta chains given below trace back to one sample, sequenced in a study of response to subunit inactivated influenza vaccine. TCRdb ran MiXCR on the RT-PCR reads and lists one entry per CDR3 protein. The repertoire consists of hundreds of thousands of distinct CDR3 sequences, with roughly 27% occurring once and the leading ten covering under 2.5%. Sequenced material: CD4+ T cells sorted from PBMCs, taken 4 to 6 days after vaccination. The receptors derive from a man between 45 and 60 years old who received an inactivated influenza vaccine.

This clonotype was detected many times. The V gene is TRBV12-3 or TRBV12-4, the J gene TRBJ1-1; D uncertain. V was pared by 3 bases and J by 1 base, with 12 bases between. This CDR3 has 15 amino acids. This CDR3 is CASSFTPRKNTEAFF. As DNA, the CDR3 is TGTGCCAGCAGTTTCACCCCTAGGAAGAACACTGAAGCTTTCTTT.

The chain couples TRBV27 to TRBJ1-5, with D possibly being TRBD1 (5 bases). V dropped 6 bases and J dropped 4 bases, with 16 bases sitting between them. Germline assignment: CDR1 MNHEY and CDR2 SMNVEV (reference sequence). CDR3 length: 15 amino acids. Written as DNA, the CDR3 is TGTGCCAGCAGAGCCTCCAGTGGGGCTAATCAGCCCCAGCATTTT. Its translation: CASRASSGANQPQHF.

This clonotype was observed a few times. CDR3 protein: CASHGQGPIYNEQFF. For the CDR3, the DNA is TGTGCCAGCCACGGCCAGGGTCCAATCTACAATGAGCAGTTCTTC. The chain recombines TRBV28 with TRBJ2-1; TRBD1 might be the D (5 bases). The germline V and J ends were trimmed by 8 bases and 3 bases, with 17 bases remaining between them. CDR1 is MDHEN, CDR2 SYDVKM, per germline. This CDR3 contains 15 residues.

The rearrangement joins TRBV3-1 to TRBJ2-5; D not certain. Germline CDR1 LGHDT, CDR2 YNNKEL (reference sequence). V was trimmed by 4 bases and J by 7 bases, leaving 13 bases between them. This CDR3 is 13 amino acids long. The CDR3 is CASSRRASGTQYF. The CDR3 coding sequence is TGTGCCAGCAGCCGACGGGCTTCGGGGACCCAGTACTTC.

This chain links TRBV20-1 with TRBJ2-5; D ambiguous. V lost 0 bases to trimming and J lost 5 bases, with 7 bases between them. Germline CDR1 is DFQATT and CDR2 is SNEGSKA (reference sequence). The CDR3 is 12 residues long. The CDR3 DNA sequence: TGCAGTGCTAGAGATCATGGGGAGACCCAGTACTTC. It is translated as CSARDHGETQYF.

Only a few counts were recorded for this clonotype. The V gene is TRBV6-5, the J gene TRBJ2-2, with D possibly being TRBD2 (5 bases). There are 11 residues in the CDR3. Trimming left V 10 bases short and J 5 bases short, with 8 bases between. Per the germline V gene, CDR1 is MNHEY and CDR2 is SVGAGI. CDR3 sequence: CATRGTGELFF. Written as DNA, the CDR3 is TGTGCCACTCGAGGGACCGGGGAGCTGTTTTTT.

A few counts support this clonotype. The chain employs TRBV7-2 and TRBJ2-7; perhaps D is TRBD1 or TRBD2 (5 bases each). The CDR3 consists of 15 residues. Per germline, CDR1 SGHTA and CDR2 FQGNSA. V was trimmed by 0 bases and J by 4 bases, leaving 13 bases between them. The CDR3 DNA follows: TGTGCCAGCAGCTTAGCCCTGGGGGTTGAATACGAGCAGTACTTC. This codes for CASSLALGVEYEQYF.

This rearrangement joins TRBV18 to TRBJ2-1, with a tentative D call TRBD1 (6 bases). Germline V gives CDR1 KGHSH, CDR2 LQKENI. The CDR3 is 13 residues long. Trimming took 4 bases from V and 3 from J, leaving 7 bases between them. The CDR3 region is CASSRDIYNEQFF. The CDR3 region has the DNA TGTGCCAGCTCACGGGACATCTACAATGAGCAGTTCTTC.

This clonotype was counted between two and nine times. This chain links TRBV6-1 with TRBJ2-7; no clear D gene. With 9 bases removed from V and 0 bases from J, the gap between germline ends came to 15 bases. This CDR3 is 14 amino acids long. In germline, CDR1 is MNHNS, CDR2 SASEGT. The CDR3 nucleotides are TGTGCCAGTACCCCCCCAGCATCCTCCTACGAGCAGTACTTC. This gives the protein CASTPPASSYEQYF.

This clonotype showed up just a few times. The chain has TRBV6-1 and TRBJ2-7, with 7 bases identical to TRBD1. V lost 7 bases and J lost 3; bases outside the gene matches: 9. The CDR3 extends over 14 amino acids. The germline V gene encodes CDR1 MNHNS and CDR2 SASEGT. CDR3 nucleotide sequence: TGTGCCAGCACCTACAGGGGACAAAGCTACGAGCAGTACTTC. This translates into CASTYRGQSYEQYF.

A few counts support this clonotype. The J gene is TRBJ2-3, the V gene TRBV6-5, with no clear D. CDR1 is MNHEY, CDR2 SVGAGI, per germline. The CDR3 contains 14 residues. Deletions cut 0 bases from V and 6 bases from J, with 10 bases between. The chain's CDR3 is CASSYSPTPDTQYF. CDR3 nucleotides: TGTGCCAGCAGTTACTCTCCTACTCCCGATACGCAGTATTTT.

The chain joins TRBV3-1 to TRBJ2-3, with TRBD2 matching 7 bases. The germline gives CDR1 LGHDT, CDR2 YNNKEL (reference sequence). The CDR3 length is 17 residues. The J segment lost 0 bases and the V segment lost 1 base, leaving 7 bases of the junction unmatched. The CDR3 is CASSQGTSVLSTDTQYF. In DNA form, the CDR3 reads TGTGCCAGCAGCCAAGGAACTAGCGTCCTGAGCACAGATACGCAGTATTTT.

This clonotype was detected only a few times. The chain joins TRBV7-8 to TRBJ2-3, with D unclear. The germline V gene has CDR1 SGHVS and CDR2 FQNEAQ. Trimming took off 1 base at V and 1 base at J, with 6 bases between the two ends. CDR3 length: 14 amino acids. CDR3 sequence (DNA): TGTGCCAGCAGCTTAGTCCCCGGCACAGATACGCAGTATTTT. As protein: CASSLVPGTDTQYF.

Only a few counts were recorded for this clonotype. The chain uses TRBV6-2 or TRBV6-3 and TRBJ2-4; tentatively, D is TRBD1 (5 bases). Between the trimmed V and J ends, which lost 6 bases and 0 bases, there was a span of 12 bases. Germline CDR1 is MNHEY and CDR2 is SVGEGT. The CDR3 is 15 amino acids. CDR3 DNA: TGTGCCAGCAGAAAGCCAACAGGAGCCAAAAACATTCAGTACTTC. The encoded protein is CASRKPTGAKNIQYF.

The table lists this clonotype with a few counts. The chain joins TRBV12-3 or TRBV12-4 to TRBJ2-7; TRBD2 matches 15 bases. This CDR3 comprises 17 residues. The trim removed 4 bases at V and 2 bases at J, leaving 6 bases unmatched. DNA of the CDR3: TGTGCCAGCAGTTCCGGGACTAGCGGGGGGCGCGCCTACGAGCAGTACTTC. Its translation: CASSSGTSGGRAYEQYF.

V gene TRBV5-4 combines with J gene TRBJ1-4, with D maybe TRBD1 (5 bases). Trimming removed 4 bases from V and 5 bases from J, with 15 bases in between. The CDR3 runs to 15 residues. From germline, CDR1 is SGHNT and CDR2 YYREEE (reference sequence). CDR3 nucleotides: TGTGCCAGCAGCAAGGATCGGGGACTCAATGAAAAACTGTTTTTT. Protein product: CASSKDRGLNEKLFF.

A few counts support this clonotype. CDR3 protein: CASGSRRGGFADTQYF. CDR3 DNA sequence: TGTGCCAGCGGGTCCCGGCGGGGGGGCTTCGCAGATACGCAGTATTTT. V and J are TRBV12-3 or TRBV12-4 and TRBJ2-3; 9 positions agree with TRBD2. Trimming removed 8 bases from V and 4 bases from J; junction bases left unmatched: 13. The CDR3 is 16 residues long.

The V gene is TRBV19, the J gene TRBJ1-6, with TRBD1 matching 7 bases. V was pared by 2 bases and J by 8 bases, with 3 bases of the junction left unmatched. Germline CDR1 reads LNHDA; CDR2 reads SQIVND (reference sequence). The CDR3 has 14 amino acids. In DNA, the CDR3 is TGTGCCAGTAGTATAACAGGGGCGGATTCACCCCTCCACTTT. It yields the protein CASSITGADSPLHF.

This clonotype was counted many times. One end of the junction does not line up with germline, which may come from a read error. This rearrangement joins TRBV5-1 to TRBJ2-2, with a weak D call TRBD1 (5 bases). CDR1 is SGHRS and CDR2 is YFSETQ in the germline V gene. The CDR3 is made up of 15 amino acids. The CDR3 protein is CASSFGRANSGELFF. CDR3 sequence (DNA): TGCGCCAGCAGCTTTGGCAGGGCGAACAGCGGGGAGCTGTTTTTT.

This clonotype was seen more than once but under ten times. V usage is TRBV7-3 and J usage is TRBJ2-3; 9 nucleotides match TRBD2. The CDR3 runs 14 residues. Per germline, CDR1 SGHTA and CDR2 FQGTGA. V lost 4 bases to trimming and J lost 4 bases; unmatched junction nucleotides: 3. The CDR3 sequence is CASSSGLAADTQYF. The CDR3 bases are TGTGCCAGCAGCTCGGGACTAGCAGCAGATACGCAGTATTTT.

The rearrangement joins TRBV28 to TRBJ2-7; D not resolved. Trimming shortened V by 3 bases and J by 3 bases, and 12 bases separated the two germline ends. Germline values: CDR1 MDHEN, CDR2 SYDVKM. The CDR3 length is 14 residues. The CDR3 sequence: CASSFYVKYYEQYF. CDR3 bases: TGTGCCAGCAGTTTTTATGTGAAGTACTACGAGCAGTACTTC.

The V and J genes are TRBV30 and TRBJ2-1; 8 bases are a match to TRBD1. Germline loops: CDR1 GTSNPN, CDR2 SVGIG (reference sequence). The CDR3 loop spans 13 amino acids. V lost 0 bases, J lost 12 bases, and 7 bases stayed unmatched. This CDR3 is CAWSVQGVPRQFF. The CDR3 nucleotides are TGTGCCTGGAGTGTACAGGGGGTTCCCCGGCAGTTCTTC.

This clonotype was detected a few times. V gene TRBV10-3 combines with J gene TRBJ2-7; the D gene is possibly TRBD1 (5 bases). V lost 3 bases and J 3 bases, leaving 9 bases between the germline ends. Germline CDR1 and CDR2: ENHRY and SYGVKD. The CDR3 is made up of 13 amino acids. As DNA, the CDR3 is TGTGCCATCAGTGACAGCAGGGACTACGAGCAGTACTTC. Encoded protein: CAISDSRDYEQYF.

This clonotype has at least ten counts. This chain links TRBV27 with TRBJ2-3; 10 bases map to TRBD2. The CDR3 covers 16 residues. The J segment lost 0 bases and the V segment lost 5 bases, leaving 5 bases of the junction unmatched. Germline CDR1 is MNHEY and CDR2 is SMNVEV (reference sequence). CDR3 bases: TGTGCCAGCAGTCACCGGACTAGCGGTAGCACAGATACGCAGTATTTT. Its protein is CASSHRTSGSTDTQYF.

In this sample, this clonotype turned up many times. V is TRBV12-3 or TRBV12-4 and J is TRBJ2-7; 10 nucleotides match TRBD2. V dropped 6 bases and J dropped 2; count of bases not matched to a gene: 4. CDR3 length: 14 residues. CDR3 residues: CASRDLAGAYEQYF. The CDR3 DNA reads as TGTGCCAGCAGAGATCTAGCGGGGGCCTACGAGCAGTACTTC.

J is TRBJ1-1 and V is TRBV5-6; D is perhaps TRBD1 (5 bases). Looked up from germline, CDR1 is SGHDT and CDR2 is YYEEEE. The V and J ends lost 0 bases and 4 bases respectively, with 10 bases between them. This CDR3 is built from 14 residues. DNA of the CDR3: TGTGCCAGCAGCTTGGTGGGGAGGGGCACTGAAGCTTTCTTT. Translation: CASSLVGRGTEAFF. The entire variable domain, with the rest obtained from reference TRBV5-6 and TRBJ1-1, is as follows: DAGVTQSPTHLIKTRGQQVTLRCSPKSGHDTVSWYQQALGQGPQFIFQYYEEEERQRGNFPDRFSGHQFPNYSSELNVNALLLGDSALYLCASSLVGRGTEAFFGQGTRLTVV.